The 10 T cell receptor beta chains below were found in one sample sequenced in a study of cytomegalovirus exposure and HLA in healthy donors. Primers: 60 Vbeta forward and 13 Jbeta reverse. Clones were read by immunoSEQ multiplex PCR, and TCRdb kept only the in-frame ones, dropping some. The sample consists of around 160,000 clones, around 80% of them appearing once. Material: PBMCs. All receptors come from a man aged 40-55 years in good health and CMV-seropositive.

A few counts support this clone. The chain uses TRBV2 and TRBJ2-2; D perhaps matches TRBD2 (6 bases). V lost 6 bases to trimming and J lost 7 bases, with 18 bases between them. CDR1 SNHLY and CDR2 FYNNEI come from the germline V gene. This CDR3 comprises 15 residues. CDR3 DNA: TGTGCCAGCAGATTGAACGGGAGAGGGGTCGGGGAGCTGTTTTTT. Translated, it gives CASRLNGRGVGELFF.

The rearrangement uses TRBV19 and TRBJ2-5, with D possibly being TRBD1 (7 bases). The DNA matches TRBJ2-7 better at its end, which makes the J call doubtful. The CDR3 sequence is 13 residues long. Germline V lookup: CDR1 LNHDA, CDR2 SQIVND (reference sequence). This CDR3 reads CASTSGGSYEQYF. CDR3 DNA sequence: TGTGCCAGTACCTCAGGGGGGTCCTACGAGCAGTACTTC.

The DNA for the CDR3 is TGTGCCAGCAGCATTTACCCGGGAGATTCCTATGAAAAACTGTTTTTT. Amino acids: CASSIYPGDSYEKLFF. The rearrangement joins TRBV5-6 to TRBJ1-4; D remains unclear. The germline V gene has CDR1 SGHDT and CDR2 YYEEEE. Trimming removed 4 bases from V and 6 bases from J, with 19 bases in between. CDR3 length: 16 amino acids.

This sequence joins TRBV6-1 and TRBJ2-7; 9 nucleotides match TRBD2. Germline V lookup: CDR1 MNHNS, CDR2 SASEGT. The length of the CDR3 is 15 residues. J gave up 4 bases and V 5 bases, and 9 bases lay outside the gene matches. DNA for the CDR3: TGTGCCAGCAGTCCGATGGGCCTAGCGGGATACGAGCAGTACTTC. Its protein is CASSPMGLAGYEQYF.

The rearrangement joins TRBV5-6 to TRBJ2-3; perhaps TRBD2 as D (6 bases). Germline V gene data show CDR1 as SGHDT and CDR2 as YYEEEE. The CDR3 sequence is 15 residues long. Between the trimmed V and J ends, which lost 0 bases and 8 bases, there was a span of 16 bases. The CDR3 DNA sequence: TGTGCCAGCAGCTTGGGGGCCCTCGAGGGAGGTACGCAGTATTTT. This translates into CASSLGALEGGTQYF.

CDR3 protein: CASSQGLRGNTGELFF. The CDR3 DNA reads as TGCGCCAGCAGCCAAGGGCTCAGGGGTAACACCGGGGAGCTGTTTTTT. V is TRBV4-1 and J is TRBJ2-2; D may be TRBD1 (6 bases). Germline V CDR1 and CDR2: MGHRA, YSYEKL. The V gene lost 1 base and the J gene lost 2 bases, with 11 bases spanning the gap. The CDR3 covers 16 residues.

V usage is TRBV6-6 and J usage is TRBJ2-5, with D unclear. The CDR3 loop spans 12 amino acids. Trimming took 8 bases from V and 0 from J, leaving 7 bases between them. The V gene's germline CDR1 is MNHNY and CDR2 SVGAGI (reference sequence). Written as DNA, the CDR3 is TGTGCCAGCTCACAGAACCAAGAGACCCAGTACTTC. It is translated as CASSQNQETQYF.

This chain links TRBV6-1 with TRBJ1-5; D gene ambiguous. The CDR3 length is 16 residues. The germline V gene encodes CDR1 MNHNS and CDR2 SASEGT. V lost 2 bases, J lost 0 bases, and 11 bases lay in between. The CDR3 loop reads CASSEWAGFSNQPQHF. In DNA form, the CDR3 reads TGTGCCAGCAGTGAATGGGCGGGGTTTAGCAATCAGCCCCAGCATTTT.

The V and J genes are TRBV2 and TRBJ2-7; D gene uncertain. V lost 4 bases to trimming and J lost 4 bases, with 5 bases between them. Germline CDR1 SNHLY, CDR2 FYNNEI. This CDR3 contains 11 residues. The CDR3 nucleotides read TGTGCCAGCAGTGCCCGGTACGAGCAGTACTTC. This codes for CASSARYEQYF.

The V call is TRBV2, the J call TRBJ2-1; the match to TRBD1 covers 10 bases. The V and J ends lost 5 bases and 10 bases, in that order; junction bases with no gene match: 8. Germline CDR1 and CDR2: SNHLY and FYNNEI. The CDR3 runs to 14 residues. CDR3 sequence reads: CASSHRDRGREQFF. As DNA, the CDR3 is TGTGCCAGCAGTCACCGGGACAGGGGTCGGGAGCAGTTCTTC.